A selection of T cell receptor beta chains follows, all from one sample in a study of blood T cell repertoires in COVID-19. The assay was immunoSEQ multiplex PCR, and TCRdb's table has in-frame clones only and misses some. The table has around 300,000 clones, approximately 91% seen once; the top ten hold 0.94%. The sample was peripheral blood. The receptors derive from a woman aged 40 to 49 who had recovered from COVID-19. CDR3s include the opening cysteine and the closing phenylalanine or tryptophan.

j_call,cdr3_length,v_call,cdr3_aa
TRBJ2-7,14,TRBV5-6,CASSAQGAMGEQYF
TRBJ2-3,18,TRBV7-8,CASSLNGGGRTSTDTQYF
TRBJ2-1,12,TRBV20-1,CSASLEGNEQFF
TRBJ2-1,15,TRBV6-4,CASSPLAGGPGEQFF
TRBJ2-5,16,TRBV5-4,CASSLLGTGGGETQYF
TRBJ2-2,15,TRBV7-6,CASRETTSYTGELFF
TRBJ1-2,12,TRBV28,CASTRDSQGYTF
TRBJ2-5,14,TRBV9,CASRPRVYQETQYF
TRBJ2-1,13,TRBV7-9,CASREGLVHEQFF
TRBJ2-2,18,TRBV3-1/TRBV3-2,CASSQDEGRGANTGELFF
TRBJ2-1,15,TRBV5-4,CASSLRTSVWNEQFF
TRBJ2-1,13,TRBV11-3,CASSLGPSEGQFF
TRBJ1-2,12,TRBV11-2,CASSLSLEGYTF
TRBJ2-7,14,TRBV5-1,CASSWSLGAYEQYF
TRBJ1-1,14,TRBV18,CASSPGQGSTEAFF
TRBJ2-1,14,TRBV28,CASRGTNGYNEQFF
TRBJ2-7,16,TRBV10-1,CASTLLLAGASYEQYF
TRBJ2-2,13,TRBV30,CAWSGSPSGELFF
TRBJ2-3,21,TRBV7-7,CASSPYLAGTLLWGLADTQYF
TRBJ1-6,14,TRBV28,CATQWAGPNSPLHF
TRBJ2-7,15,TRBV3-1/TRBV3-2,CASSQEGTGSYEQYF
TRBJ2-1,16,TRBV7-2,CASSQKAGGFANEQFF
TRBJ1-4,15,TRBV5-1,CASSGTGQTNEKLFF
TRBJ2-3,15,TRBV18,CASSSGGQLPDTQYF
TRBJ1-6,15,TRBV5-8,CASSLGQGYNSPLHF
TRBJ2-2,15,TRBV5-1,CASSLFLRGDGELFF
TRBJ2-1,17,TRBV25-1,CASSGSPRAGERNEQFF
TRBJ2-7,16,TRBV7-2,CASSLQGTSGSYEQYF
TRBJ2-7,13,TRBV6-5,CASSSSGRYEQYF
TRBJ2-2,13,TRBV6-6,CASGRVGTGELFF
TRBJ2-7,14,TRBV28,CATRSGRVTSEQYF
TRBJ2-4,16,TRBV9,CASSDTEGAAKNIQYF
TRBJ2-2,15,TRBV7-3,CASSLGDRNTGELFF
TRBJ2-3,16,TRBV5-1,CASSLGGGRGADTQYF
TRBJ2-1,13,TRBV9,CASSVSGKNEQFF
TRBJ2-7,13,TRBV30,CAWSVGSGYEQYF
TRBJ2-3,16,TRBV5-1,CASSSGTSARTDTQYF
TRBJ2-5,14,TRBV18,CASSQTEQGETQYF
TRBJ2-7,16,TRBV27,CASSGKVAGESYEQYF
TRBJ2-7,14,TRBV6-5,CASRRISMSLEQYF
TRBJ2-3,15,TRBV9,CASSVSGEAPDTQYF
TRBJ1-3,15,TRBV28,CASSFSGGSGNTIYF
TRBJ1-6,17,TRBV10-1,CASHTGQSQNYNSPLHF
TRBJ2-1,14,TRBV27,CASTGTGRGNEQFF
TRBJ2-1,19,TRBV7-8,CASSLDILTSGSEYNEQFF
TRBJ2-2,15,TRBV11-2,CASSDSGRGTGELFF
TRBJ2-7,15,TRBV28,CASSQTGAGSYEQYF
TRBJ2-7,14,TRBV18,CASSPVPGSYEQYF
TRBJ1-5,15,TRBV4-1,CASSQEPGWGQPQHF
TRBJ2-5,13,TRBV5-1,CASRTGGLETQYF
TRBJ1-1,14,TRBV5-5,CASSGTGQDIEAFF
TRBJ2-3,13,TRBV7-9,CASSPENADTQYF
TRBJ1-5,15,TRBV10-3,CAISESSGSDQPQHF
TRBJ1-4,15,TRBV5-1,CASSLLGRRDKELFF
TRBJ2-7,14,TRBV29-1,CSVELGQGRYEQYF